A single sample gave rise to the 27 T cell receptor beta chains below, sequenced in a study of cytomegalovirus exposure and HLA in healthy donors (TCRdb year 2017). The library was built by means of the immunoSEQ multiplex PCR assay. For the multiplex PCR, a mixture combining 60 forward primers for TCR Vbeta segments and 13 reverse primers for TCR Jbeta segments was used. TCRdb took this table from immuneACCESS and kept in-frame rearrangements with V and J called. Such tables lack part of the clones; where checked against another copy, unresolved V genes explain under half of the gap, and the rest is unexplained. In all, the sample holds 87,000 or so clones, and 55% to 75% of those were seen once. Of the sample, 3% to 3.5% is held by the ten largest clones. Sample: PBMCs. These receptor sequences come from a man between 60 and 75 years old in good health and CMV-seronegative.

The genes are TRBV15 and TRBJ1-5, with TRBD1 identical over 8 bases. Trimming removed 1 base from V and 1 base from J; junction bases left unmatched: 6. CDR3 length: 17 residues. Germline-derived CDR1 and CDR2 are LNHNV and YYDKDF (reference sequence). CDR3: CATSRVWTGRSNQPQHF. CDR3 nucleotides: TGTGCCACCAGCAGAGTGTGGACAGGGAGGAGCAATCAGCCCCAGCATTTT.

This CDR3 reads CASSFLAASTDTQYF. In nucleotides, the CDR3 is TGTGCCAGCAGCTTTCTAGCCGCTAGCACAGATACGCAGTATTTT. V usage is TRBV11-2 and J usage is TRBJ2-3; tentatively, D is TRBD2 (5 bases). The germline V gene has CDR1 SGHAT and CDR2 FQNNGV. V dropped 3 bases and J dropped 0 bases, with 10 bases sitting between them. The CDR3 extends over 15 amino acids. Based on the CDR3 plus reference TRBV11-2 and TRBJ2-3, the full variable domain is EAGVAQSPRYKIIEKRQSVAFWCNPISGHATLYWYQQILGQGPKLLIQFQNNGVVDDSQLPKDRFSAERLKGVDSTLKIQPAKLEDSAVYLCASSFLAASTDTQYFGPGTRLTVL.

This clone was seen a few times. This chain connects TRBV27 to TRBJ1-2; D not certain. Germline lookup yields CDR1 MNHEY and CDR2 SMNVEV (reference sequence). V lost 6 bases to trimming and J lost 4 bases, with 12 bases between them. The CDR3 loop spans 13 amino acids. CDR3 bases: TGTGCCAGCAGCCAAAGCCCCACCTATGGCTACACCTTC. Translated: CASSQSPTYGYTF.

This chain connects TRBV9 to TRBJ2-3; 7 bases match TRBD2. Germline V gene data show CDR1 as SGDLS and CDR2 as YYNGEE. V was clipped by 3 bases and J by 4 bases; unmatched bases: 8. This CDR3 is 15 amino acids long. The CDR3 protein is CASSGSGKEPDTQYF. In DNA form, the CDR3 reads TGTGCCAGCAGCGGAAGCGGGAAGGAGCCAGATACGCAGTATTTT.

This chain uses TRBV5-1 with TRBJ1-2; D is uncertain. This CDR3 has 15 residues. Trimming took off 4 bases at V and 3 bases at J, with 16 bases between the two ends. In germline, CDR1 is SGHRS, CDR2 YFSETQ. The CDR3 protein is CASSQSTGRDYGYTF. The DNA of the CDR3 is TGCGCCAGCAGCCAATCGACGGGTCGGGACTATGGCTACACCTTC.

This clone was observed a few times. The genes are TRBV30 and TRBJ2-1, with D possibly matching TRBD2 (6 bases). The germline V and J ends were trimmed by 0 bases and 10 bases, with 16 bases remaining between them. The CDR3 totals 14 residues. The germline gives CDR1 GTSNPN, CDR2 SVGIG (reference sequence). The CDR3 is CAWSVPRGSMEQFF. The CDR3, as DNA: TGTGCCTGGAGTGTACCGCGGGGATCAATGGAGCAGTTCTTC.

The chain links TRBV30 to TRBJ1-3; D ambiguous. CDR3 length: 13 residues. CDR1 is GTSNPN and CDR2 is SVGIG in the germline V gene (reference sequence). Trimming cost V 0 bases and J 0 bases, with 3 bases left between them. CDR3 in amino acids: CAWSVSSGNTIYF. CDR3 in DNA: TGTGCCTGGAGTGTGAGCTCTGGAAACACCATATATTTT.

This clone was found a few times. V is TRBV29-1 and J is TRBJ1-2; 7 bases are a match to TRBD1. The V segment lost 6 bases and the J segment 3 bases; nucleotides outside the gene matches: 7. This CDR3 contains 13 residues. CDR1 is SQVTM and CDR2 is ANQGSEA in the germline V gene. CDR3 in amino acids: CSVRQGGDYGYTF. CDR3 in DNA: TGCAGCGTCCGACAGGGAGGCGACTATGGCTACACCTTC.

The chain is built from TRBV28 and TRBJ2-5; TRBD1 agrees at 10 bases. CDR3 length: 17 residues. Per germline, CDR1 MDHEN and CDR2 SYDVKM. V was pared by 5 bases and J by 2 bases, with 11 bases of the junction left unmatched. CDR3: CASSGLTGTGDQETQYF. Here the CDR3 DNA reads TGTGCCAGCAGTGGGCTCACCGGGACAGGGGATCAAGAGACCCAGTACTTC.

V is TRBV28 and J is TRBJ2-1; 14 bases line up with TRBD2. V gave up 6 bases and J gave up 4 bases; unmatched junction bases: 20. The CDR3 sequence is 21 residues long. CDR1 and CDR2 (germline): MDHEN, SYDVKM. The CDR3 region has the DNA TGTGCCAGCAGCCTTCTCGGGAGACTAGCGGGGGGGCTATACCCATACAATGAGCAGTTCTTC. This sequence encodes CASSLLGRLAGGLYPYNEQFF.

As to this clone: This sample includes further DNA sequences coding for the same CDR3. CDR3 region: CASSSTGTGHYEQYF. As DNA, the CDR3 is TGCGCCAGCAGCTCAACCGGGACAGGACACTACGAGCAGTACTTC. The chain combines TRBV5-1 with TRBJ2-7, with TRBD1 identical over 8 bases. The ends lost 3 bases at V and 3 bases at J; junction bases unmatched: 8. The CDR3 is 15 residues long. Germline lookup yields CDR1 SGHRS and CDR2 YFSETQ.

The chain joins TRBV15 to TRBJ2-1; 9 bases are a match to TRBD1. Germline V gene data show CDR1 as LNHNV and CDR2 as YYDKDF (reference sequence). V dropped 3 bases and J dropped 5; count of bases not matched to a gene: 5. The CDR3 runs 15 residues. CDR3 in DNA: TGTGCCACCAGCAGGCGGGACAGGGAGAACAATGAGCAGTTCTTC. Protein: CATSRRDRENNEQFF.

This rearrangement joins TRBV2 to TRBJ2-3; D remains unclear. Germline values: CDR1 SNHLY, CDR2 FYNNEI. The V gene lost 4 bases and the J gene lost 5 bases, with 10 bases spanning the gap. This CDR3 is built from 13 residues. CDR3 sequence reads: CASSAKRGDTQYF. CDR3 sequence (DNA): TGTGCCAGCAGTGCAAAGAGAGGAGATACGCAGTATTTT.

The rearrangement uses TRBV9 and TRBJ1-5; D call uncertain. Germline V CDR1 and CDR2: SGDLS, YYNGEE. V dropped 0 bases and J dropped 7 bases, with 14 bases sitting between them. CDR3 size: 15 residues. CDR3: CASSVAEGTGQPQHF. The DNA of the CDR3 is TGTGCCAGCAGCGTAGCTGAGGGAACCGGGCAGCCCCAGCATTTT. Together with reference TRBV9 and TRBJ1-5, the CDR3 gives the full variable domain: DSGVTQTPKHLITATGQRVTLRCSPRSGDLSVYWYQQSLDQGLQFLIQYYNGEERAKGNILERFSAQQFPDLHSELNLSSLELGDSALYFCASSVAEGTGQPQHFGDGTRLSIL.

This clone showed up just once. The genes are TRBV5-1 and TRBJ2-7, with a possible D match to TRBD2 (5 bases). Germline V gene lookup returns CDR1 SGHRS and CDR2 YFSETQ. Trimming pared 0 bases from V and 0 bases from J, leaving 13 bases between. This CDR3 has 16 residues. CDR3 protein: CASSLGPSGFSYEQYF. CDR3 nucleotides: TGCGCCAGCAGCTTGGGCCCAAGCGGCTTCTCCTACGAGCAGTACTTC.

This chain joins TRBV6-1 and TRBJ1-1; D is uncertain. The CDR3 is made up of 14 amino acids. Germline CDR1 reads MNHNS; CDR2 reads SASEGT. Trimming shortened V by 4 bases and J by 0 bases, and 9 bases separated the two germline ends. The CDR3 loop is CASSGTFMNTEAFF. As DNA, the CDR3 is TGTGCCAGCAGTGGTACATTTATGAACACTGAAGCTTTCTTT.

The J gene is TRBJ1-1, the V gene TRBV19, with D hard to call. Per germline, CDR1 LNHDA and CDR2 SQIVND (reference sequence). The CDR3 runs 15 residues. V dropped 3 bases and J dropped 4 bases, with 15 bases sitting between them. The CDR3 DNA reads as TGTGCCAGTAGTATGCTTCTCGGGGTTTCCACTGAAGCTTTCTTT. Translated, it gives CASSMLLGVSTEAFF.

The J gene is TRBJ1-3, the V gene TRBV28; unclear D gene. There are 15 residues in the CDR3. Germline CDR1 reads MDHEN; CDR2 reads SYDVKM. Trimming took off 5 bases at V and 4 bases at J, with 15 bases between the two ends. DNA of the CDR3: TGTGCCAGCAGTCCCCCCGGGGTGGGCGGAAACACCATATATTTT. Translated, it gives CASSPPGVGGNTIYF.

The chain has TRBV7-9 and TRBJ2-2, with 8 bases fitting TRBD1. Germline lookup yields CDR1 SEHNR and CDR2 FQNEAQ (reference sequence). This CDR3 has 17 residues. V dropped 5 bases and J dropped 1; count of bases not matched to a gene: 9. The CDR3 spells CASSPKDRDRNTGELFF. CDR3 nucleotides: TGTGCCAGCAGCCCGAAGGACAGGGACAGGAACACCGGGGAGCTGTTTTTT.

The chain couples TRBV6-6 to TRBJ1-2, with a possible D match to TRBD1 (5 bases). V was shortened by 7 bases and J by 6 bases, with 18 bases between the two germline ends. The germline V gene has CDR1 MNHNY and CDR2 SVGAGI (reference sequence). The CDR3 is made up of 14 amino acids. The CDR3 sequence: CASIPGGGGHGYTF. The CDR3 region has the DNA TGTGCCAGCATTCCCGGCGGGGGAGGGCATGGCTACACCTTC.

The chain has TRBV6-5 and TRBJ1-5, with D possibly being TRBD1 (5 bases). The germline V and J ends were trimmed by 4 bases and 4 bases, with 11 bases remaining between them. The CDR3 consists of 14 residues. Germline assignment: CDR1 MNHEY and CDR2 SVGAGI. The CDR3 DNA reads as TGTGCCAGCAGTTTTAATCGGGGGAATCAGCCCCAGCATTTT. Translation gives CASSFNRGNQPQHF.

V gene TRBV5-1 combines with J gene TRBJ2-5; D gene ambiguous. V lost 4 bases, J lost 4 bases, and 20 bases lay in between. Germline CDR1 is SGHRS and CDR2 is YFSETQ. The CDR3 has 16 amino acids. DNA for the CDR3: TGCGCCAGCAGCGGGTCCACGGGTGATTGGTCAGAGACCCAGTACTTC. Translating it yields CASSGSTGDWSETQYF.

This clone has only a few counts. The rearrangement links TRBV2 to TRBJ2-7, with TRBD1 matching 8 bases. This CDR3 spans 12 amino acids. The V gene end was trimmed by 8 bases and the J gene end by 5 bases; junction bases not matched to a gene: 5. Germline V gives CDR1 SNHLY, CDR2 FYNNEI. The CDR3 sequence is CASSDRGHEQYF. The CDR3 region has the DNA TGTGCCAGCTCAGACAGGGGCCACGAGCAGTACTTC.

The rearrangement joins TRBV10-2 to TRBJ1-5; TRBD1 might be the D (6 bases). This CDR3 is built from 16 residues. The germline V gene has CDR1 WSHSY and CDR2 SAAADI. Trimming stripped 8 bases from V and 0 bases from J, with 17 bases between. The CDR3: CASGGPTGVSNQPQHF. CDR3 in DNA: TGCGCCAGCGGGGGACCGACAGGAGTTAGCAATCAGCCCCAGCATTTT.

CDR3 in amino acids: CASSQGGGLNTEAFF. The CDR3, as DNA: TGCGCCAGCAGCCAAGGGGGAGGGTTGAACACTGAAGCTTTCTTT. The V gene is TRBV4-1, the J gene TRBJ1-1, with D uncertain. CDR3 length: 15 residues. Germline lookup yields CDR1 MGHRA and CDR2 YSYEKL. Trimming pared 1 base from V and 0 bases from J, leaving 9 bases between.

The chain is built from TRBV19 and TRBJ2-5, with TRBD2 matching over 8 bases. This CDR3 contains 14 residues. CDR1 LNHDA and CDR2 SQIVND come from the germline V gene (reference sequence). Germline trimming cut 6 bases from V and 5 bases from J; bases unmatched to any gene: 8. The CDR3 protein is CASRTGLGVETQYF. DNA for the CDR3: TGTGCCAGTAGAACGGGACTAGGTGTCGAGACCCAGTACTTC.

This chain connects TRBV29-1 to TRBJ2-2; 11 bases map to TRBD1. Germline CDR1 reads SQVTM; CDR2 reads ANQGSEA. Losses at the gene ends were 5 bases for V and 7 bases for J; bases not matched to a gene: 6. This CDR3 is built from 14 residues. CDR3: CSVRTGGYSGELFF. As DNA, the CDR3 is TGCAGCGTTCGGACAGGGGGCTATAGCGGGGAGCTGTTTTTT.